Below are 11 T cell receptor beta chains sequenced from a single sample in a study of long-term antiretroviral therapy in people with HIV. With survey level as its setting, the immunoSEQ assay was v3.0. TCRdb keeps only in-frame clones here, not all; method: immunoSEQ multiplex PCR. Of 19,000 or so clones listed, around 77% were seen once; the top ten hold under 7.5%. The starting material was unsorted PBMCs, obtained 2.2 years after starting antiretroviral therapy. The receptors were sampled from a man aged 50 to 59 with HIV.

The genes are TRBV28 and TRBJ1-2; no firm D call. CDR3 length: 14 residues. The V end was cut by 4 bases, the J end by 4 bases, with 13 bases between. Per the germline V gene, CDR1 is MDHEN and CDR2 is SYDVKM. The CDR3 nucleotides read TGTGCCAGCAGTTCCTCTTTGGGGTTCTATGGCTACACCTTC. Encoded protein: CASSSSLGFYGYTF.

This rearrangement joins TRBV7-2 to TRBJ2-7, with 11 bases lining up with TRBD2. The V gene end was trimmed by 5 bases and the J gene end by 6 bases; junction bases not matched to a gene: 15. Germline loops: CDR1 SGHTA, CDR2 FQGNSA. This CDR3 contains 17 residues. Written as DNA, the CDR3 is TGTGCCAGCAGCCAGAGTCTAGCGGGAGGAACCCTGGGCGAGCAGTACTTC. Its translation: CASSQSLAGGTLGEQYF.

The rearrangement joins TRBV7-3 to TRBJ2-3; D gene uncertain. The germline gives CDR1 SGHTA, CDR2 FQGTGA. The ends were cut back, 5 bases at V and 0 bases at J, with 6 bases in the middle. This CDR3 is built from 13 residues. The CDR3 sequence is CASSDSSTDTQYF. In DNA form, the CDR3 reads TGTGCCAGCAGCGATTCTAGCACAGATACGCAGTATTTT.

V usage is TRBV7-8 and J usage is TRBJ1-2; D is perhaps TRBD1 (5 bases). From germline, CDR1 is SGHVS and CDR2 FQNEAQ. CDR3 length equals 14 residues. With 5 bases removed from V and 4 bases from J, the gap between germline ends came to 14 bases. Written as DNA, the CDR3 is TGTGCCAGCAGCCCCGTGGGAGGGGTCTATGGCTACACCTTC. Amino acids: CASSPVGGVYGYTF.

The chain recombines TRBV6-6 with TRBJ2-1; 7 bases are a match to TRBD1. The germline gives CDR1 MNHNY, CDR2 SVGAGI (reference sequence). CDR3 length: 15 amino acids. Trimming at V came to 7 bases and at J to 1 base, leaving 7 bases not matched to a gene. The CDR3 sequence: CASTRRGYSYNEQFF. In DNA form, the CDR3 reads TGTGCCAGCACCCGCAGGGGGTATTCCTACAATGAGCAGTTCTTC.

The CDR3 region is CASSERDPRTGELFF. CDR3 sequence (DNA): TGCGCCAGCAGCGAGAGGGACCCTCGGACCGGGGAGCTGTTTTTT. The rearrangement uses TRBV5-1 and TRBJ2-2; either TRBD1 or TRBD2 may fit D (5 bases each). This CDR3 spans 15 amino acids. Trimming stripped 4 bases from V and 5 bases from J, with 15 bases between. Germline V gene sequence: CDR1 SGHRS, CDR2 YFSETQ.

This clone turned up a few times. The rearrangement uses TRBV2 and TRBJ2-7, with D perhaps matching TRBD2 (5 bases). CDR1 and CDR2 from the germline V gene are SNHLY and FYNNEI. V was pared by 6 bases and J by 3 bases, with 24 bases between. CDR3 length: 17 amino acids. The CDR3 is CASRPPRVQSTFYEQYF. CDR3 in DNA: TGTGCCAGCAGACCTCCGAGGGTCCAGTCCACCTTCTACGAGCAGTACTTC.

This chain links TRBV6-6 with TRBJ1-4; D ambiguous. Between the trimmed V and J ends, which lost 2 bases and 1 base, there was a span of 5 bases. The CDR3 sequence is 14 residues long. The germline V gene has CDR1 MNHNY and CDR2 SVGAGI (reference sequence). CDR3 loop: CASSYPETNEKLFF. The CDR3 coding sequence is TGTGCCAGCAGTTACCCGGAAACTAATGAAAAACTGTTTTTT.

The V gene is TRBV7-2, the J gene TRBJ1-3; D is ambiguous. Between the trimmed V and J ends, which lost 5 bases and 4 bases, there was a span of 9 bases. Germline V lookup: CDR1 SGHTA, CDR2 FQGNSA. CDR3 size: 13 residues. CDR3 loop: CASSVDLGNTIYF. The CDR3 DNA reads as TGTGCCAGCAGCGTGGATTTGGGAAACACCATATATTTT.

The chain combines TRBV7-8 with TRBJ2-4, with TRBD2 matching over 11 bases. The CDR3 is made up of 14 amino acids. Trimming cost V 4 bases and J 8 bases; bases outside gene matches: 4. Germline V gene lookup returns CDR1 SGHVS and CDR2 FQNEAQ. The DNA for the CDR3 is TGTGCCAGCAGCTCCGGGACTAGCGGAGACATTCAGTACTTC. Translated, it gives CASSSGTSGDIQYF.

The genes are TRBV27 and TRBJ2-1, with TRBD1 identical over 7 bases. V shed 6 bases and J 5 bases; nucleotides not matched to a gene: 13. Germline CDR1 reads MNHEY; CDR2 reads SMNVEV (reference sequence). This CDR3 contains 16 residues. CDR3 in amino acids: CASRLPFMGQHNEQFF. In nucleotides, the CDR3 is TGTGCCAGCAGATTACCCTTTATGGGACAGCACAATGAGCAGTTCTTC.